The entry below gives a single T cell receptor (beta chain) sequence along with its context. Trimming took 9 bases from V and 2 from J; bases not matched to a gene: 21. CDR3 length: 19 amino acids. Per germline, CDR1 SEHNR and CDR2 FQNEAQ (reference sequence). This sample stems from a study of blood T cell repertoires in COVID-19. On the study more broadly: Donors in the United States, Italy and Spain gave samples during acute or convalescent COVID-19. PBMCs, B-cell-depleted T cells, or T cells were the source of the cDNA or gDNA that made up the material.

As handled by the study authors: From reference gene primer amplification, estimates of nucleated cell counts were derived. Repertoires were generated with immunoSEQ multiplex PCR, while TCRdb's copy carries only in-frame clones and drops some. V and J calls and clone size are those listed in that table; D and trimming were worked out from the DNA. The table includes roughly 300,000 clones, approximately 87% detected once. The clonotype was recovered from a woman aged 50 to 60 who had recovered from COVID-19. The sample was peripheral blood. The chain couples TRBV7-9 to TRBJ2-7; 11 nucleotides match TRBD2. Here the CDR3 DNA reads TGTGCCAGGAAGACCCGCGGGGGACTAGCGGCCTGCGATCCCTACGAGCAGTACTTC. Its translation is CARKTRGGLAACDPYEQYF.